This T cell receptor beta chain was profiled in a study of OX40 agonist ivuxolimab in advanced cancers. TCRdb keeps only in-frame clones here, not all; method: immunoSEQ multiplex PCR. The sample consists of 55,000 to 80,000 clones, 65% to 85% of them appearing once. Germline loops: CDR1 MNHEY, CDR2 SVGAGI. With 7 bases removed from V and 10 bases from J, the gap between germline ends came to 14 bases. The CDR3 totals 12 residues. The gene calls are TRBV6-5 and TRBJ1-5, with D perhaps matching TRBD1 (5 bases). The sequence was collected from an adult with an advanced solid tumor such as melanoma, head and neck, liver or kidney cancer. The sample was CD4+ or CD8+ T cells sorted from blood, taken in a trial of the OX40 agonist ivuxolimab. CDR3 sequence (DNA): TGTGCCAGCACGGGGGGGGACGGACCCCAGCATTTT. Translation: CASTGGDGPQHF.